This T cell receptor beta chain emerged from a study of spatial heterogeneity in lung cancer. Study-level background: The study consistently detected more beta-chain than alpha-chain sequences. The study's findings and limits: Ubiquitous expanded tumor TCRs appeared in blood more at resection than follow-up.

Ten or more counts support this clonotype. The target antigen is unknown. The time point here: sample taken at primary tumor resection. Unsorted samples of tumor, nontumor lung or frozen PBMC had their whole RNA sequenced. The 72 donors had untreated early-stage non-small cell lung cancer. The CDR3 consists of 13 residues. Germline V gives CDR1 MNHEY, CDR2 SVGAGI. V was trimmed by 6 bases and J by 7 bases, leaving 15 bases between them. TCRdb used MiXCR to reprocess the 5' RACE reads, holding one entry per CDR3 protein. In the table there are 20,000 to 25,000 distinct CDR3 sequences, about 4.7% of which are singletons.

This rearrangement joins TRBV6-5 to TRBJ1-2; D is perhaps TRBD1 (6 bases). The source is a male donor with early-stage non-small cell lung cancer. This sample comprised PBMCs, obtained at surgery. The DNA for the CDR3 is TGTGCCAGCAGCAAACAGGGTTTTGTTGGCTACACCTTC. This translates into CASSKQGFVGYTF.